What follows is one T cell receptor (beta chain) and its context. Several immunoSEQ 96-well plates shared each subset's DNA, each plate a replicate. The unsorted PBMC replicate PCRs were performed with about 0.3 ug DNA, tens of thousands of T cell genomes. The sequencing of unsorted PBMC DNA took place on ten immunoSEQ deep assay plates. Profiled with immunoSEQ multiplex PCR; TCRdb holds only in-frame clones, not every one. The table records a few hundred thousand clones, roughly 79% of them present only once. The data were taken from a study of shared clonotypes between healthy human individuals. The germline gives CDR1 MGHRA, CDR2 YSYEKL. V shed 1 base, J shed 7 bases, and the junction held 9 bases outside the gene matches. This CDR3 spans 16 amino acids.

This TCR was sampled from a woman in her forties in good health. Some clones in this sample may be carry-over from other donors' samples. The chain links TRBV4-1 to TRBJ2-7; TRBD2 matches 11 bases. Source material: PBMCs. CDR3 protein: CASSQARLAGRGEQYF. CDR3 coding DNA: TGCGCCAGCAGCCAAGCGAGACTAGCGGGACGAGGGGAGCAGTACTTC.